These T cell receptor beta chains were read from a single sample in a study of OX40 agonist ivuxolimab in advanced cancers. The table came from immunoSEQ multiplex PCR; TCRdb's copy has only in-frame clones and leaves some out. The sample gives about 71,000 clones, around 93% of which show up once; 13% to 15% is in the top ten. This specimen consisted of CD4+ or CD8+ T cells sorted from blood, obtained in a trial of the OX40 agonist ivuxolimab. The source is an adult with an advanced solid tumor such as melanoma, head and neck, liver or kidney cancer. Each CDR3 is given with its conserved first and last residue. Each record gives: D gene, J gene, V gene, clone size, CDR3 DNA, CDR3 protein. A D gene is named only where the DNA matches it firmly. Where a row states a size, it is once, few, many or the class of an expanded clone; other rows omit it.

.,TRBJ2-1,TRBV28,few,TGTGCCAGCACCAGCACTAGCTCCTACAATGAGCAGTTCTTC,CASTSTSSYNEQFF
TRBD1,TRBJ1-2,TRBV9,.,TGTGCCAGCAGCGGTGACAGGGGGCTTAACTATGGCTACACCTTC,CASSGDRGLNYGYTF
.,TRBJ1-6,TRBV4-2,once,TGTGCCAGCAGCCAGGGGCGCTCACCCCTCCACTTT,CASSQGRSPLHF
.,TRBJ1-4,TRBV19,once,TGTGCCAGTAGTACGAGGGTAAAGGATGAAAAACTGTTTTTT,CASSTRVKDEKLFF
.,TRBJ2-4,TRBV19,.,TGTGCCAGTAGTATCACGGCCAAAAACATTCAGTACTTC,CASSITAKNIQYF
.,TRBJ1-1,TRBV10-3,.,TGTGCCAGACTTCGGGGGCGCGGGACTGAAGCTTTCTTT,CARLRGRGTEAFF
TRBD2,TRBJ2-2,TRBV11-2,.,TGTGCCAGCAGCTTCGGGCGGGAGGGCGCCGGGGAGCTGTTTTTT,CASSFGREGAGELFF
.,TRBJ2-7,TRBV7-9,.,TGTGCCAGCAGCTACGGGGACTACGAGCAGTACTTC,CASSYGDYEQYF
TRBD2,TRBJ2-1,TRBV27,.,TGTGCCAGCAGGACTAGCGGGAGAGTGTTCTTC,CASRTSGRVFF
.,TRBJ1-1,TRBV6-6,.,TGTGCCAGCGACGGACTAACTGAAGCTTTCTTT,CASDGLTEAFF
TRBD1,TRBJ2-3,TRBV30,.,TGCGCGACAACGACAGGGGATCTTGGGACAGATACGCAGTATTTT,CATTTGDLGTDTQYF
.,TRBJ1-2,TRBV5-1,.,TGCGCCAGCAGCTTGGCCGGGGCAGCAGCAACCGTTGGCTACACCTTC,CASSLAGAAATVGYTF
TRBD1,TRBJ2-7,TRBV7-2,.,TGTGCCAGCAGTTTATCCCGACAGGGCCCCTACGAGCAGTACTTC,CASSLSRQGPYEQYF
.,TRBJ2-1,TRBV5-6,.,TGTGCCAGCAGCCAAGGGGTTTCCCTACGGGGGCAGTTCTTC,CASSQGVSLRGQFF
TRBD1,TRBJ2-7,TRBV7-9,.,TGTGCCAGCAGCCCGGGACAGGAGGACTACTACGAGCAGTACTTC,CASSPGQEDYYEQYF
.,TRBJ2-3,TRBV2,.,TGTGCCAGCAGTCAGGGAGGAGGAACCGCAGATACGCAGTATTTT,CASSQGGGTADTQYF
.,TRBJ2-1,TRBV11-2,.,TGTGCCAGCAGTTCTAGCAGCTACAATGAGCAGTTCTTC,CASSSSSYNEQFF
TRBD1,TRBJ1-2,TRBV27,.,TGTGCCAGCAGTTTATCAGACAGGGACGGCTACACCTTC,CASSLSDRDGYTF
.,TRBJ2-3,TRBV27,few,TGTGCCAGCAAAGACCCACAGGGGACCATCGTTGGGAGGAGAGATACGCAGTATTTT,CASKDPQGTIVGRRDTQYF
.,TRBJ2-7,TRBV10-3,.,TGTGCCATCAGTGAGTCCACAGGGTCATACGAGCAGTACTTC,CAISESTGSYEQYF
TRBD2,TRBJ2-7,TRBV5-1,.,TGCGCCAGCAGCTTGGAGACTAGCGGGAAATACGAGCAGTACTTC,CASSLETSGKYEQYF
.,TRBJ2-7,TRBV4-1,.,TGCGCCAGCAGCCAAGTAGACCTTAACCCATACTACGAGCAGTACTTC,CASSQVDLNPYYEQYF
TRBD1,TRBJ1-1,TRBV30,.,TGTGCCTGGAGCCGGACAGGGTGGGACACTGAAGCTTTCTTT,CAWSRTGWDTEAFF
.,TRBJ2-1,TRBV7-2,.,TGTGCCAGCAGCATAGCGGTCAATGAGCAGTTCTTC,CASSIAVNEQFF
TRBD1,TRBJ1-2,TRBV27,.,TGTGCCAGCAGTTTGACAGGGGGCTATGGCTACACCTTC,CASSLTGGYGYTF
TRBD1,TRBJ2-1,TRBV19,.,TGTGCCAGTAGGGAGACAGGGATCAATGAGCAGTTCTTC,CASRETGINEQFF
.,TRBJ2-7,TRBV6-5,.,TGTGCCAGCAGTTACTCATTCGGCTCCTACGAGCAGTACTTC,CASSYSFGSYEQYF
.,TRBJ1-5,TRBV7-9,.,TGTGCCAGCAGCTCCAGGGGTCAGCCCCAGCATTTT,CASSSRGQPQHF
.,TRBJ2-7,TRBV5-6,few,TGTGCCAGCAGCCCCCATCGCGGGCGCGAGCAGTACTTC,CASSPHRGREQYF
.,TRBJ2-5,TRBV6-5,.,TGTGCCAGCAGTTATGGGCAGGGCATTGGGACCCAGTACTTC,CASSYGQGIGTQYF
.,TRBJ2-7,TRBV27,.,TGTGCCAGCAGTTTAAGCCGGGACGGGTCCTACGAGCAGTACTTC,CASSLSRDGSYEQYF
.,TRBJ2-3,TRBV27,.,TGTGCCAGCAGTTCTCACAGTACCACAGATACGCAGTATTTT,CASSSHSTTDTQYF
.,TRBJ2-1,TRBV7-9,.,TGTGCCAGCAGCTTGTCTGTAGGCAGCTCCTACAATGAGCAGTTCTTC,CASSLSVGSSYNEQFF
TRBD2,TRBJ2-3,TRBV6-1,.,TGTGCCAGCAGTGAAAGTGAGCGGGAGGGGGAGGCAGATACGCAGTATTTT,CASSESEREGEADTQYF
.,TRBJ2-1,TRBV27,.,TGTGCCAGCAGCACGCCTGTCGGGAGCCTCACCTACAATGAGCAGTTCTTC,CASSTPVGSLTYNEQFF
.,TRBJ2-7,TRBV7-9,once,TGTGCCAGCAGCTCAAGGGTTTACGAGCAGTACTTC,CASSSRVYEQYF
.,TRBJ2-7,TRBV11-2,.,TGTGCCAGCAGGTACGCAGAGGGCGAGCAGTACTTC,CASRYAEGEQYF
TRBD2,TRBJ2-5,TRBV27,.,TGTGCCAGCAGTTTATTTCCTAGCGGTTGGGGGGAGACCCAGTACTTC,CASSLFPSGWGETQYF
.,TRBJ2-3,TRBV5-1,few,TGCGCCAGCAGCTTGGGCGACAGCACAGATACGCAGTATTTT,CASSLGDSTDTQYF
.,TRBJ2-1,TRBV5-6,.,TGTGCCAGTAAACAGGGCCAAACCTACAATGAGCAGTTCTTC,CASKQGQTYNEQFF
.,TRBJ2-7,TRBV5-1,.,TGCGCCAGCAGCCTGACCCCCTCCTACGAGCAGTACTTC,CASSLTPSYEQYF
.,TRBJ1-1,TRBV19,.,TGTGCCAGTATCGGTGGGGGGTTTACTGAAGCTTTCTTT,CASIGGGFTEAFF
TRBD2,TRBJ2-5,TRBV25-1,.,TGTGCCAGCAGTGAGATTAGCGGGACCCAAGAGACCCAGTACTTC,CASSEISGTQETQYF
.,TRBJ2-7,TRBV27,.,TGTGCCAGCAGCAACCTCTACGAGCAGTACTTC,CASSNLYEQYF
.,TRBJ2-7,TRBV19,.,TGTGCCAGTAGTATGTCCGCCGCATGGAGGGGCTCGACCTACGAGCAGTACTTC,CASSMSAAWRGSTYEQYF
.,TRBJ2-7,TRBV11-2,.,TGTGCCAGCAGCTTATCGACAGGTACCTACGAGCAGTACTTC,CASSLSTGTYEQYF
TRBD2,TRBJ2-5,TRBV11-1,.,TGTGCCAGCAGCCCGGGACTAGCGGGAGGGCCCGGAGAGACCCAGTACTTC,CASSPGLAGGPGETQYF